This entry features one T cell receptor beta chain sequence. Antigen: not known. There were likely unrecorded immune exposures, though donors were nominally healthy when sampled. These data originate in a study of cytomegalovirus exposure and HLA in healthy donors. Study-level findings and limits: Near-uniform donor sequencing depth was presumed by presence/absence analyses. The study labeled roughly 160 TCR beta chains cytomegalovirus-associated. It was confirmed in vitro that a few of the CMV-associated chains were specific for CMV antigens.

Trimming pared 1 base from V and 3 bases from J, leaving 16 bases between. The CDR3 has 17 amino acids. Germline values: CDR1 SEHNR, CDR2 FQNEAQ (reference sequence). In the PCR, 60 Vbeta and 13 Jbeta primers were used. Assay: immunoSEQ multiplex PCR; the TCRdb copy retains only in-frame clones and omits some. The table counts under 200,000 clones; roughly 2% lies in the top ten. Sequenced sample: PBMCs. The sequence was collected from a young man in good health and CMV-seronegative. The chain has TRBV7-9 and TRBJ2-1; D may be TRBD2 (6 bases). The CDR3 nucleotides are TGTGCCAGCAGCTTAGGGGGTCGTGGGAGGTTCTACAATGAGCAGTTCTTC. Protein product: CASSLGGRGRFYNEQFF.